The present T cell receptor beta chain was sequenced within a study of cytomegalovirus exposure and HLA in healthy donors. Study background: Previous work identified roughly 120 million unique TCR beta sequences from about 200 million T cells. Overall study results and limits: Later analysis associated a missense DCLRE1C variant with TCR beta V- and J-gene trimming. Among the CMV-associated chains, a few were confirmed in vitro as specific for CMV antigens.

PCR amplification relied on 60 Vbeta primers (plus 13 Jbeta primers). Sequenced by immunoSEQ multiplex PCR; TCRdb stores in-frame clones only, minus some. This sample's clone table lists around 150,000 clones. About this clone: What it binds is unknown.

Sequenced sample: PBMCs. The clonotype was recovered from a woman between 55 and 75 years old in good health and CMV-seronegative.

The CDR3 sequence is CASSLSRQKNIQYF. CDR3 in DNA: TGTGCCAGCAGTTTATCGCGACAGAAAAACATTCAGTACTTC. The V and J genes are TRBV27 and TRBJ2-4, with D maybe TRBD1 (5 bases). The CDR3 totals 14 residues. V was pared by 0 bases and J by 4 bases, with 7 bases between. The germline gives CDR1 MNHEY, CDR2 SMNVEV (reference sequence).